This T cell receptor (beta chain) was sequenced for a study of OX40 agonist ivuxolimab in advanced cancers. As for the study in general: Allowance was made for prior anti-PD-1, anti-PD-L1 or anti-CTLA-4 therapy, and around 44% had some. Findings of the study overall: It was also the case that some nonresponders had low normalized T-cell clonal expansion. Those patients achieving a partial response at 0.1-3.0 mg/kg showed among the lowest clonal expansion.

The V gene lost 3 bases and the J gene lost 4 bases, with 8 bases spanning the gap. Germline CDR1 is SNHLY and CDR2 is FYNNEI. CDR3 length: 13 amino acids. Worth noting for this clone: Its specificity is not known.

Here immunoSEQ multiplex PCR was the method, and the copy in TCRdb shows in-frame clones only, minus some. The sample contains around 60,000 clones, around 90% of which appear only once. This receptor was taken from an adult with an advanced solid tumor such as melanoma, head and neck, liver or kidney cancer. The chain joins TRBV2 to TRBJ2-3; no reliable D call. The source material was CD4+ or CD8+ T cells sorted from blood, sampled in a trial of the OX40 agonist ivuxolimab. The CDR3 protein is CASSDPGADTQYF. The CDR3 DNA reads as TGTGCCAGCAGTGACCCTGGTGCAGATACGCAGTATTTT.